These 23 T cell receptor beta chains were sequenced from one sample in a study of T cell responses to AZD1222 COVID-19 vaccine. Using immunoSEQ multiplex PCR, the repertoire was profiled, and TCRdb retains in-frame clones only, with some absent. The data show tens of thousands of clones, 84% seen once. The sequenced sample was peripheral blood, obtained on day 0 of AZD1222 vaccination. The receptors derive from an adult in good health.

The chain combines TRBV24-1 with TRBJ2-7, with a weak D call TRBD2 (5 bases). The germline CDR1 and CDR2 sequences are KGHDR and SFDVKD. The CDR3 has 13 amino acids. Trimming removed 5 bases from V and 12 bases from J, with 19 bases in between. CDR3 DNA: TGTGCCACCAGTGGTAGCGCCCTCGGGCAACGGTACTTC. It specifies CATSGSALGQRYF.

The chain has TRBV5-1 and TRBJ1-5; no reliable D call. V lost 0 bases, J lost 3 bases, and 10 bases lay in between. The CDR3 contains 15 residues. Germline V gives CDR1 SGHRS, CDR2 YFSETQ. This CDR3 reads CASSLGSRPNQPQHF. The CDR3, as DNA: TGCGCCAGCAGCTTGGGGTCCAGGCCCAATCAGCCCCAGCATTTT.

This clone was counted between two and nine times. The CDR3 loop is CASSRTGDYGYTF. The CDR3, as DNA: TGTGCCAGCAGCCGGACAGGGGATTATGGCTACACCTTC. This chain uses TRBV5-5 with TRBJ1-2; 9 bases map to TRBD1. From germline, CDR1 is SGHKS and CDR2 YYEKEE (reference sequence). The CDR3 is 13 amino acids. V shed 4 bases, J shed 5 bases, and the junction held 3 bases outside the gene matches.

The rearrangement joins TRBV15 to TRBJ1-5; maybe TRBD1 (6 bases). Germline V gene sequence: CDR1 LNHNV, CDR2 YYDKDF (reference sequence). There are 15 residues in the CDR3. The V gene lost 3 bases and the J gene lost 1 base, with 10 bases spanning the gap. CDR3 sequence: CATSRMTGSNQPQHF. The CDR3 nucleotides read TGTGCCACCAGCAGGATGACAGGCAGCAATCAGCCCCAGCATTTT.

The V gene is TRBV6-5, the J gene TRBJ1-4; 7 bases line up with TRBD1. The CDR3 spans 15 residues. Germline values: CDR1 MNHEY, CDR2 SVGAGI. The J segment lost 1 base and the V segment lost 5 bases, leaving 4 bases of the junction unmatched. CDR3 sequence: CASSTRQGTNEKLFF. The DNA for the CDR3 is TGTGCCAGCAGTACCCGACAGGGAACTAATGAAAAACTGTTTTTT.

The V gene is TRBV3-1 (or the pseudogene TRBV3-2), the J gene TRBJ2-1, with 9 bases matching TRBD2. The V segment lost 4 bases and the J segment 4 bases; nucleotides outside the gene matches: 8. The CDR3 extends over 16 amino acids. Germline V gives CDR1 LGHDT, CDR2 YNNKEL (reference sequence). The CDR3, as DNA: TGTGCCAGCAGCCCCCAATTAGCGGGAGCTTACAATGAGCAGTTCTTC. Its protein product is CASSPQLAGAYNEQFF.

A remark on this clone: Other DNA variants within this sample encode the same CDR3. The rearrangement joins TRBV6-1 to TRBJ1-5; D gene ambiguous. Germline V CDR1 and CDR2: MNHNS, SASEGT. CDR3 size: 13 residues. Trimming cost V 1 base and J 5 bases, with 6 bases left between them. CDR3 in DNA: TGTGCCAGCAGTGAAGTGAGTTATCAGCCCCAGCATTTT. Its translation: CASSEVSYQPQHF.

The CDR3 nucleotides are TGCAGCGTTGAAGGAGGGGTTGGTGAAAAACTGTTTTTT. It encodes CSVEGGVGEKLFF. J is TRBJ1-4 and V is TRBV29-1; tentative D call: TRBD1 (5 bases). CDR1 SQVTM and CDR2 ANQGSEA come from the germline V gene. V was trimmed by 1 base and J by 7 bases, leaving 10 bases between them. This CDR3 spans 13 amino acids.

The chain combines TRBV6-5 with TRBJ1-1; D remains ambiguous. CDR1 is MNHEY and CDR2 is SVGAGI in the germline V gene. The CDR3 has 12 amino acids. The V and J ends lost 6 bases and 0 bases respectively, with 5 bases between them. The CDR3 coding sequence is TGTGCCAGCAGGAGGGTGAACACTGAAGCTTTCTTT. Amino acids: CASRRVNTEAFF.

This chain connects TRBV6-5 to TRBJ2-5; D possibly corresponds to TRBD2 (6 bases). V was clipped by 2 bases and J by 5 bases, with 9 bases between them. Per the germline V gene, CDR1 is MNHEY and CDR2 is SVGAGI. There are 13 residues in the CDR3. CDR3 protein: CASSYGRRETQYF. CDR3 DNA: TGTGCCAGCAGTTACGGGAGGCGGGAGACCCAGTACTTC.

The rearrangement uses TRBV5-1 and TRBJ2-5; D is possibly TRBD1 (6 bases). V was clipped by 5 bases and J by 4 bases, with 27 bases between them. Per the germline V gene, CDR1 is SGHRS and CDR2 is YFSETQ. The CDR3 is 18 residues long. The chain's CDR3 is CASSSNPPGTPSTETQYF. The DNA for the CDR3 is TGCGCCAGCAGTTCAAACCCGCCCGGGACACCTTCAACAGAGACCCAGTACTTC.

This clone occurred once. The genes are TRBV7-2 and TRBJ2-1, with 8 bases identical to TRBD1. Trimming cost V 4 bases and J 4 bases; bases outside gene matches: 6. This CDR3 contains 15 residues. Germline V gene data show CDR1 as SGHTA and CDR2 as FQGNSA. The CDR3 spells CASSSDRAGYNEQFF. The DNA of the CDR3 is TGTGCCAGCAGCTCGGACAGGGCGGGGTACAATGAGCAGTTCTTC.

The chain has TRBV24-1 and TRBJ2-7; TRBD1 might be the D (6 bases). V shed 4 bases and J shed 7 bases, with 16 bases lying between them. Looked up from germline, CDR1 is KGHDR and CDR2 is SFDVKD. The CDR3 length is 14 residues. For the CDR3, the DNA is TGTGCCACCAGTGAGACAGGTGGAGTTGAAGAGCAGTACTTC. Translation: CATSETGGVEEQYF.

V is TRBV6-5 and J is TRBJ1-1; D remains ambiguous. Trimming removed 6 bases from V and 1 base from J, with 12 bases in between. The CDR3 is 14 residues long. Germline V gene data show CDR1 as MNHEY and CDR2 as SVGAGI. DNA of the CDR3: TGTGCCAGCAGCCTAGCGGACGGGAACACTGAAGCTTTCTTT. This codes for CASSLADGNTEAFF.

DNA for the CDR3: TGTGCCAGCAGCCTCGTCCCGGGACTAGCGGGAGGGCTCAATGAGCAGTTCTTC. Translating it yields CASSLVPGLAGGLNEQFF. The chain uses TRBV11-2 and TRBJ2-1; 16 bases line up with TRBD2. Per the germline V gene, CDR1 is SGHAT and CDR2 is FQNNGV. This CDR3 contains 18 residues. V dropped 5 bases and J dropped 6; count of bases not matched to a gene: 10.

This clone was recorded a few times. CDR3 sequence (DNA): TGTGCCAGCAGCGGTCTGGGGGTTTCCTACGAGCAGTACTTC. Residues: CASSGLGVSYEQYF. The rearrangement joins TRBV6-5 to TRBJ2-7; D may match TRBD1 or TRBD2 (5 bases each). V lost 6 bases to trimming and J lost 1 base, with 13 bases between them. Germline V gene data show CDR1 as MNHEY and CDR2 as SVGAGI. The CDR3 spans 14 residues.

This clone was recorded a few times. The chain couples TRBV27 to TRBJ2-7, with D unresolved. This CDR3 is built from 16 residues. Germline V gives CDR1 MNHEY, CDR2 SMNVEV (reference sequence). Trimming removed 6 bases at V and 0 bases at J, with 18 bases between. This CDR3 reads CASRSKGSTISYEQYF. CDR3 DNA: TGTGCCAGCAGGTCCAAGGGTTCTACCATCTCCTACGAGCAGTACTTC.

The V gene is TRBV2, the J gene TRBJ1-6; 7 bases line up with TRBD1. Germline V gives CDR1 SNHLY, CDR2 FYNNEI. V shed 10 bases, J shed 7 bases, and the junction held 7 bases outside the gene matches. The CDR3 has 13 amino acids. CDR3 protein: CATAGGSNSPLHF. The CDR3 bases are TGTGCCACCGCAGGGGGTAGCAATTCACCCCTCCACTTT.

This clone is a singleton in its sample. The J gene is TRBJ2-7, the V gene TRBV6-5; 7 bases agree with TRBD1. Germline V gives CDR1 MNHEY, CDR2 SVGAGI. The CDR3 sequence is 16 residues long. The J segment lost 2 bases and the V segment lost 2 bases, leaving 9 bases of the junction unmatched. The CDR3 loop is CASSYRGRATPYEQYF. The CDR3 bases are TGTGCCAGCAGTTACAGGGGGCGAGCAACTCCCTACGAGCAGTACTTC.

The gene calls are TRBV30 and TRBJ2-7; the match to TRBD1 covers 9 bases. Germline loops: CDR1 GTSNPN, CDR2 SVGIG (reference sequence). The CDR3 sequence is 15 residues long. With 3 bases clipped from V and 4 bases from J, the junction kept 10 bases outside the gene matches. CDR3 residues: CAWSAEYRGRYEQYF. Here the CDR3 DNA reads TGTGCCTGGAGCGCGGAGTACAGGGGGCGTTACGAGCAGTACTTC. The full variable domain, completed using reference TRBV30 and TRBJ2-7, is SQTIHQWPATLVQPVGSPLSLECTVEGTSNPNLYWYRQAAGRGLQLLFYSVGIGQISSEVPQNLSASRPQDRQFILSSKKLLLSDSGFYLCAWSAEYRGRYEQYFGPGTRLTVT.

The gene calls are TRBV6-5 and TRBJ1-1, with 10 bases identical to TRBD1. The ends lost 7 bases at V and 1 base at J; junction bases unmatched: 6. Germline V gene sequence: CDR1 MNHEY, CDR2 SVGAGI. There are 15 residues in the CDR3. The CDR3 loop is CASIDRGPENTEAFF. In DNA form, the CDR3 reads TGTGCCAGCATCGACAGGGGGCCCGAGAACACTGAAGCTTTCTTT.

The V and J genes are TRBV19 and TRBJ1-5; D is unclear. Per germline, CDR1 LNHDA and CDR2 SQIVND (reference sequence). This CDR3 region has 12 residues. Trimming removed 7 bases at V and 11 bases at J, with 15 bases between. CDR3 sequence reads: CASNRSPGAQHF. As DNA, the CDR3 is TGTGCCAGTAATCGGAGCCCCGGGGCCCAGCATTTT.

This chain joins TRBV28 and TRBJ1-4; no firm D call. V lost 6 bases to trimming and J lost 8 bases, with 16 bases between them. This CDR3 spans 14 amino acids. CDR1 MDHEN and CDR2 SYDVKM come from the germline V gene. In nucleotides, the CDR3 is TGTGCCAGCAGGCGACCCCCAGAGGAAGAAAAACTGTTTTTT. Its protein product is CASRRPPEEEKLFF.